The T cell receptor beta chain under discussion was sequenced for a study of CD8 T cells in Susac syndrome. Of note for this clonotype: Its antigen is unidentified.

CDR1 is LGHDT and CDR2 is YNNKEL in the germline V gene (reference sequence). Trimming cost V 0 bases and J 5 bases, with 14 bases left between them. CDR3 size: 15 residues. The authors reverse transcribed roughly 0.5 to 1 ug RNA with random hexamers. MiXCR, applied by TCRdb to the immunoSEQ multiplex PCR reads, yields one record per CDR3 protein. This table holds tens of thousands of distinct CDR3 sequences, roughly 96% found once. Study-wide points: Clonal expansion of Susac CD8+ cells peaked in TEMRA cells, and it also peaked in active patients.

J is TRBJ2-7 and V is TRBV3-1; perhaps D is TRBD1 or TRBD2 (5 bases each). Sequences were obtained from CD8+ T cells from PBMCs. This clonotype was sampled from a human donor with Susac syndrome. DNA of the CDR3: TGTGCCAGCAGCCAAGAGGGGGTAAGAGGAGACGAGCAGTACTTC. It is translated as CASSQEGVRGDEQYF.